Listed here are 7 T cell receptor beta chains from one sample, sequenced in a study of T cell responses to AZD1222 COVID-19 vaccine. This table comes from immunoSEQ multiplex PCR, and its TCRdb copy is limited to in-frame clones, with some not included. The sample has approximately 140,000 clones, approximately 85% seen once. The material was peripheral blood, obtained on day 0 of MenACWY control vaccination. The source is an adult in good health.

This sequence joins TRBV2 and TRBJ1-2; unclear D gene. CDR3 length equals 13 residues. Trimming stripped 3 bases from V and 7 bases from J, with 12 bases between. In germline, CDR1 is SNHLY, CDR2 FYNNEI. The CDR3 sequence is CASSERSTAGYTF. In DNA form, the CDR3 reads TGTGCCAGCAGTGAGCGCTCCACGGCTGGCTACACCTTC.

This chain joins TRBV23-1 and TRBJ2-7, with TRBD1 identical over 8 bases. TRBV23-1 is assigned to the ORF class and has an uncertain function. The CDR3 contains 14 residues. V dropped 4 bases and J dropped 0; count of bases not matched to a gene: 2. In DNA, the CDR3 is TGCGCCAGCAGTCCCGGGACAGGCTCCTACGAGCAGTACGTC. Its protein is CASSPGTGSYEQYV.

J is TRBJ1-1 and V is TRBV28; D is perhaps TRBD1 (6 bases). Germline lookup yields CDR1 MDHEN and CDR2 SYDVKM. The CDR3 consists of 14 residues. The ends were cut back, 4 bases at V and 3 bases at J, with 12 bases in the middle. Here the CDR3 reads CASSYGDRYTEAFF. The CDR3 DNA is TGTGCCAGCAGTTATGGTGACAGGTACACTGAAGCTTTCTTT.

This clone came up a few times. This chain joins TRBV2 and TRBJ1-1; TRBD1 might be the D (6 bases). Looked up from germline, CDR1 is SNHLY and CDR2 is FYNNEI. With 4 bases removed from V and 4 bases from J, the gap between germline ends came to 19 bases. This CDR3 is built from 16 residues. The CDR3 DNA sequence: TGTGCCAGCAGTGCCTTTCGGGGGGGCGCGGCCACTGAAGCTTTCTTT. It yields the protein CASSAFRGGAATEAFF. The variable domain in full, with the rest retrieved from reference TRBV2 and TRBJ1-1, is EPEVTQTPSHQVTQMGQEVILRCVPISNHLYFYWYRQILGQKVEFLVSFYNNEISEKSEIFDDQFSVERPDGSNFTLKIRSTKLEDSAMYFCASSAFRGGAATEAFFGQGTRLTVV.

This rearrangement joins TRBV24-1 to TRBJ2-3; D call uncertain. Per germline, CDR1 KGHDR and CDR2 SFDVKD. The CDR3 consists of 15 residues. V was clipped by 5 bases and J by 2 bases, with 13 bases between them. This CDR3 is CATSGTQTHTDTQYF. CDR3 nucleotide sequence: TGTGCCACCAGTGGAACCCAAACACACACAGATACGCAGTATTTT.

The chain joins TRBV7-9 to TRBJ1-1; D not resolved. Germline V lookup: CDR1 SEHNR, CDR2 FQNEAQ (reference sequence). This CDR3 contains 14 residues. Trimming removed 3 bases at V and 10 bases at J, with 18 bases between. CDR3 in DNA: TGTGCCAGCAGCTTTGTACCCACTACCCCCCGAGCTTTCTTT. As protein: CASSFVPTTPRAFF.

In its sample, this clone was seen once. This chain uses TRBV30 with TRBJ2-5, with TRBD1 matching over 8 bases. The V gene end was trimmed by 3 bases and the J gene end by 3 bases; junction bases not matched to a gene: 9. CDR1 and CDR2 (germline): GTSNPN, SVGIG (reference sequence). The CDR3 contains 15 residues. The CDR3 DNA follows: TGTGCCTGGAGCAACTGGACAGGGAAGAAAGAGACCCAGTACTTC. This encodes CAWSNWTGKKETQYF.